This T cell receptor (beta chain) was identified during a study of T-cell reconstitution after alpha-beta-depleted transplantation in children. Study outcomes and limitations: Some patients' high day-60 TCRbeta diversity was traced to surviving recipient T cells and thymic progenitors. The main origin of T-cell counts and diversity one year after transplant was newly produced T cells.

This clonotype was found many times. No antigen is known for it. The CDR3 has 14 amino acids. The V gene's germline CDR1 is SGHRS and CDR2 YFSETQ. Trimming shortened V by 2 bases and J by 3 bases, and 12 bases separated the two germline ends. A TCRbeta library incorporating unique molecular identifiers was prepared. TCRdb used MiXCR to reprocess the PCR reads, holding one entry per CDR3 protein. The table has 120,000 to 150,000 distinct CDR3 sequences, around 8.8% seen once. This receptor was taken from a female patient between 2 and 15 years old who had a stem cell transplant for congenital amegakaryocytic thrombocytopenia, so the T cells may come from the graft donor. V gene TRBV5-1 combines with J gene TRBJ2-7; D is possibly TRBD1 (6 bases). This specimen consisted of PBMCs, mostly from graft donor cells, obtained 180 days after TCRalphabeta/CD19-depleted stem cell transplant. The CDR3 is CASSFWGLDYEQYF. The CDR3 DNA reads as TGCGCCAGCAGCTTTTGGGGGCTTGACTACGAGCAGTACTTC.